Included here is one T cell receptor beta chain sequence, with context. Its antigen remains unknown. The data stem from a study of cytomegalovirus exposure and HLA in healthy donors. Whole-study results and caveats: Cytomegalovirus status was reportedly diagnosed by the classifier with high sensitivity and specificity.

Sequenced by immunoSEQ multiplex PCR; TCRdb stores in-frame clones only, minus some. The repertoire holds about 150,000 clones, with 88% as singletons. This CDR3 is 20 amino acids long. Germline CDR1 is SGHNT and CDR2 is YYREEE (reference sequence). The V gene lost 4 bases and the J gene lost 2 bases, with 25 bases spanning the gap. The sequence was collected from a man aged 18 to 30 in good health and CMV-seronegative. Sequenced input: PBMCs. The rearrangement joins TRBV5-4 to TRBJ2-6; possible D gene TRBD2, 6 bases. This chain's CDR3 is CASSTGGISPLTPGANVLTF. The CDR3 DNA reads TGTGCCAGCAGCACGGGCGGGATTAGTCCCCTTACCCCTGGGGCCAACGTCCTGACTTTC.